The 12 T cell receptor beta chains below come from one sample, sequenced in a study of metastatic and nonmetastatic thyroid tumors. All patients were treatment-naive before thyroid surgery. With MiXCR, TCRdb reprocessed the PCR reads. The sample shows about 32,000 clones, 7% to 9% of them seen only once. Sequencing was done on a sample of blood. The receptors here all came from a female donor with papillary thyroid cancer or a benign thyroid nodule (not recorded which). Some clones in this sample may be carry-over from other donors' samples.

This clone was seen at least ten times. The chain carries TRBV27 and TRBJ1-2; no clear D gene. CDR3 length: 15 residues. The V end was cut by 6 bases, the J end by 4 bases, with 18 bases between. CDR1 is MNHEY, CDR2 SMNVEV, per germline (reference sequence). The CDR3 reads CASSPGASNLYGYTF. CDR3 nucleotide sequence: TGTGCCAGCAGCCCGGGAGCCTCTAACCTCTATGGCTACACCTTC.

This clone was counted at least ten times. The chain employs TRBV7-2 and TRBJ1-1; 10 bases match TRBD1. The CDR3 covers 13 residues. Germline V gene data show CDR1 as SGHTA and CDR2 as FQGNSA. The V and J ends lost 3 bases and 8 bases, in that order; junction bases with no gene match: 3. CDR3 in amino acids: CASSLTGGAEAFF. The CDR3 DNA reads as TGTGCCAGCAGCTTGACAGGGGGCGCGGAAGCTTTCTTT.

This clone was seen at least ten times. V usage is TRBV6-2 or TRBV6-3 and J usage is TRBJ1-2, with 9 bases aligning to TRBD1. CDR1 and CDR2 (germline): MNHEY, SVGEGT. The CDR3 is 12 amino acids. V gave up 5 bases and J gave up 5 bases; unmatched junction bases: 0. Here the CDR3 reads CASSGTGYGYTF. The DNA for the CDR3 is TGTGCCAGCAGTGGGACAGGGTATGGCTACACCTTC.

This clone was seen repeatedly, ten times or more. The J gene is TRBJ2-3, the V gene TRBV27, with 11 positions matching TRBD1. This CDR3 has 18 amino acids. The V gene's germline CDR1 is MNHEY and CDR2 SMNVEV (reference sequence). V lost 2 bases, J lost 2 bases, and 9 bases stayed unmatched. In DNA, the CDR3 is TGTGCCAGCAGTTTAGGGGTCCGGGACAGGGGGTCCACAGATACGCAGTATTTT. Protein sequence: CASSLGVRDRGSTDTQYF.

Of note for this clone: At the DNA level, this CDR3 is encoded by other sequences in the same sample as well. This sequence joins TRBV24-1 and TRBJ2-2, with D perhaps TRBD2 (6 bases). Per the germline V gene, CDR1 is KGHDR and CDR2 is SFDVKD. V was shortened by 5 bases and J by 0 bases, with 24 bases between the two germline ends. The CDR3 extends over 20 amino acids. The CDR3 nucleotides are TGTGCCACCAGTGGCACTAGCCCACACCCGGTATTCGCGAACACCGGGGAGCTGTTTTTT. Amino acids: CATSGTSPHPVFANTGELFF.

The chain employs TRBV9 and TRBJ1-2; 7 bases fit TRBD1. Trimming removed 7 bases from V and 3 bases from J; junction bases left unmatched: 12. The CDR3 sequence is 15 residues long. Per germline, CDR1 SGDLS and CDR2 YYNGEE. The CDR3 DNA follows: TGTGCCAGCGGCCCCACGGACAGGTCGTACTATGGCTACACCTTC. Translation gives CASGPTDRSYYGYTF.

This clone was observed at least ten times. The gene calls are TRBV19 and TRBJ1-1, with a weak D call TRBD1 (6 bases). The CDR3 is 15 amino acids. V was clipped by 5 bases and J by 0 bases, with 13 bases between them. The germline CDR1 and CDR2 sequences are LNHDA and SQIVND (reference sequence). CDR3 sequence: CASSVSDRMNTEAFF. For the CDR3, the DNA is TGTGCCAGTAGTGTTTCCGACAGGATGAACACTGAAGCTTTCTTT.

As concerns this clone: A much larger clone is a single base away; this may be a read error. The gene calls are TRBV29-1 and TRBJ1-2, with a tentative D call TRBD1 (6 bases). Germline V lookup: CDR1 SQVTM, CDR2 ANQGSEA. The CDR3 runs 12 residues. The DNA of the CDR3 is TGCAGCGTAGAAGACAGGTGGCTTGGCTACACCTTC. The encoded protein is CSVEDRWLGYTF.

This clone was recorded at least ten times. The chain links TRBV9 to TRBJ2-3, with D perhaps TRBD2 (6 bases). The CDR3 loop spans 17 amino acids. V lost 0 bases to trimming and J lost 6 bases, with 20 bases between them. Germline CDR1 is SGDLS and CDR2 is YYNGEE. CDR3 protein: CASSVGGGAAVVDTQYF. The CDR3 DNA follows: TGTGCCAGCAGCGTAGGTGGAGGGGCGGCCGTCGTCGATACGCAGTATTTT.

With regard to this clone: A much larger clonotype is one base distant, so this may be a read error. The chain uses TRBV30 and TRBJ2-2, with 10 bases lining up with TRBD2. Trimming at V came to 7 bases and at J to 2 bases, leaving 10 bases not matched to a gene. The germline V gene has CDR1 GTSNPN and CDR2 SVGIG (reference sequence). This CDR3 comprises 16 residues. The CDR3 loop reads CAYRASGRGNTGELFF. The DNA for the CDR3 is TGTGCCTACCGGGCTAGCGGGAGAGGTAACACCGGGGAGCTGTTTTTT. The full variable domain, its missing parts supplied by reference TRBV30 and TRBJ2-2, is SQTIHQWPATLVQPVGSPLSLECTVEGTSNPNLYWYRQAAGRGLQLLFYSVGIGQISSEVPQNLSASRPQDRQFILSSKKLLLSDSGFYLCAYRASGRGNTGELFFGEGSRLTVL.

This clone was counted at least ten times. This chain uses TRBV4-1 with TRBJ2-7, with a possible D match to TRBD1 (6 bases). The germline CDR1 and CDR2 sequences are MGHRA and YSYEKL. The V gene lost 3 bases and the J gene lost 3 bases, with 15 bases spanning the gap. This CDR3 is built from 15 residues. DNA of the CDR3: TGCGCCAGCAGCCACCCCGTAACAGGGCGCTACGAGCAGTACTTC. Translation gives CASSHPVTGRYEQYF.

Ten or more counts support this clone. V usage is TRBV2 and J usage is TRBJ2-1, with D perhaps matching TRBD1 (5 bases). Trimming left V 6 bases short and J 8 bases short, with 14 bases between. Germline CDR1 SNHLY, CDR2 FYNNEI. This CDR3 has 13 residues. As DNA, the CDR3 is TGTGCCAGCAGGTTCGTTTTAGGGGATGAGCAGTTCTTC. Translated, it gives CASRFVLGDEQFF.